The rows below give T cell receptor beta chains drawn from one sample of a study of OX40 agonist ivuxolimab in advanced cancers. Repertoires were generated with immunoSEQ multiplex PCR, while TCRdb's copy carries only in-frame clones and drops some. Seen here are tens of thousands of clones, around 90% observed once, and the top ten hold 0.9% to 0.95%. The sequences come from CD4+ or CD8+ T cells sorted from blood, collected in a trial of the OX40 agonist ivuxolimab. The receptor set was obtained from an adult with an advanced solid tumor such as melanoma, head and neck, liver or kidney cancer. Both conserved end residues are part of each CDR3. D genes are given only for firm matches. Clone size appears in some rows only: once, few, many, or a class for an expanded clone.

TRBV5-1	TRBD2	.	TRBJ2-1	TGCGCCAGCAGTTTGGGGCTTGCGAGCGGGACCTACAATGAGCAGTTCTTC	CASSLGLASGTYNEQFF
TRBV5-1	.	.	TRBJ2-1	TGCGCCAGCAGCTTGGCCTTACATGTCAGGGACGGCAATGAGCAGTTCTTC	CASSLALHVRDGNEQFF
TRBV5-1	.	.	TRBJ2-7	TGCGCCAGCAGCTACGGACAGACCTACGAGCAGTACTTC	CASSYGQTYEQYF
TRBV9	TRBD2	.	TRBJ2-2	TGTGCCAGCAGCGAGGGGCAGCGGGGACCCGGGGAGCTGTTTTTT	CASSEGQRGPGELFF
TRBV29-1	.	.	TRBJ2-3	TGCAGCGTTGCTGGGGGGATTATCGGGTCCGATACGCAGTATTTT	CSVAGGIIGSDTQYF
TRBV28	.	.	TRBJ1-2	TGTGCCAGCTGCACATCCCCCCGGGACAACTATGGCTACACCTTC	CASCTSPRDNYGYTF
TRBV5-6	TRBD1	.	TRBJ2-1	TGTGCCAGCAGTCAGACAGGGGGAGGTGAGCAGTTCTTC	CASSQTGGGEQFF
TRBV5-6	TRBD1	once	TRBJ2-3	TGTGCCAGCAGCTGGGGACAGGGGAGCACAGATACGCAGTATTTT	CASSWGQGSTDTQYF
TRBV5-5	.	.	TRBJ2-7	TGTGCCAGCAGCTTGTTGGCCTCCTACGAGCAGTACTTC	CASSLLASYEQYF
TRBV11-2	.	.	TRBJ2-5	TGTGCCAGCAGCTTATTAGGTTCCGCTGTCCGAGAGACCCAGTACTTC	CASSLLGSAVRETQYF
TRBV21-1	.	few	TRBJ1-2	TGTGCCAGCAGCACGGTCGGGACGGAAAGTTTAGGCTACACCTTC	CASSTVGTESLGYTF
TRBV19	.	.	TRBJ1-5	TGTGCCAGTTCTATCAGGGGACGACAGCCCCAGCATTTT	CASSIRGRQPQHF
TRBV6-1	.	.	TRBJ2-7	TGTGCCAGCAGTGAAGCTTCCCGGGACGAGCAGTACTTC	CASSEASRDEQYF
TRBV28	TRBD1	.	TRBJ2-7	TGTGCCATACGACAGGGGACATACGAGCATTACTTC	CAIRQGTYEHYF
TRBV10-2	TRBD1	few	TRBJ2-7	TGCGCCAGTGGGGGACAGGGAAGGGGCGAGCAGTACTTC	CASGGQGRGEQYF
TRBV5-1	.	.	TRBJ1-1	TGCGCCAGCAGCCCTCGGGGTGACACTGAAGCTTTCTTT	CASSPRGDTEAFF
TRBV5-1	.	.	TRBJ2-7	TGCGCCAGCAGCTTGGCCACGGGCTCCTACGAGCAGTACTTC	CASSLATGSYEQYF
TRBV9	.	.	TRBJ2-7	TGTGCCAGCAGCCCAGCCCCCACATACGAGCAGTACTTC	CASSPAPTYEQYF
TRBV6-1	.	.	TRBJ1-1	TGTGCCAGCAGTGCCACCCCACAGGGGAACACTGAAGCTTTCTTT	CASSATPQGNTEAFF
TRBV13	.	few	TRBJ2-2	TGTGCCAGCAGCTTAGCGACCGCCCACTTCGACACCGGGGAGCTGTTTTTT	CASSLATAHFDTGELFF
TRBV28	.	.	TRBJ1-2	TGTGCCAGCACGGATAGATATGGCTACACCTTC	CASTDRYGYTF
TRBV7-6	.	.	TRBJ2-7	TGTGCCAGCAGCTTGGCCGCTGACCTACGGAGCTACGAGCAGTACTTC	CASSLAADLRSYEQYF
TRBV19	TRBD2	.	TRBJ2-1	TGTGCCAGTAAAGCGGGGGGGAACAATGAGCAGTTCTTC	CASKAGGNNEQFF
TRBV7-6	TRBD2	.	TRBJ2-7	TGTGCCAGCAGCCAGACGCCGTCGGGTGGGAGGGATGAGCAGTACTTC	CASSQTPSGGRDEQYF
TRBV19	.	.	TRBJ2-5	TGTGCCAGTAGTATAGCAGACTCAGAGACCCAGTACTTC	CASSIADSETQYF
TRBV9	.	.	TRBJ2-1	TGTGCCAGCAGCGCGGGGGGCCAGGTCCACAATGAGCAGTTCTTC	CASSAGGQVHNEQFF